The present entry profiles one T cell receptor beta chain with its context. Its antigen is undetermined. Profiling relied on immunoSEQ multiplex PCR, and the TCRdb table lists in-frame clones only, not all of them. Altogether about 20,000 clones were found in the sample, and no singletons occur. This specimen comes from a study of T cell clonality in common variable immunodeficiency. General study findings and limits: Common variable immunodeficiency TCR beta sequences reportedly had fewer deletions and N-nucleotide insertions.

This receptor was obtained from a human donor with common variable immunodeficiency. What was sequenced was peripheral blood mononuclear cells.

CDR3 protein: CASSIARTGSPINYGYTF. CDR3 DNA, as far as it was read: TGTGCCAGTAGTATAGCTCGGACAGGGAGCCCTATTAACTATGGC. The chain employs TRBV19 and TRBJ1-2, with TRBD1 identical over 8 bases. The read ends 3 residues early relative to the CDR3; the germline J gene fills the gap. Germline CDR1 LNHDA, CDR2 SQIVND (reference sequence). The CDR3 contains 18 residues. The junction had 11 bases not matched to a gene; V was cut back by 1 base and J by 1 base.